Presented here are 8 T cell receptor beta chains from one specimen sequenced in a study of a mutant IDH1 vaccine in newly diagnosed glioma. Some clones are missing from TCRdb's copy, which holds only in-frame ones; the method was immunoSEQ multiplex PCR. This repertoire shows 50,000 to 75,000 clones, more than 85% found once; its top ten account for roughly 2.7%. Time point described: baseline, week 1 (first vaccination visit). Treatment specified: pre-vaccination baseline after standard-of-care therapy. The specimen comprised PBMCs, sampled from a glioma patient treated with radiotherapy, temozolomide or both. The source of these receptors is a man aged 50-59 years with glioma.

V and J are TRBV7-8 and TRBJ2-1, with TRBD2 matching 8 bases. This CDR3 comprises 17 residues. Trimming cost V 2 bases and J 3 bases; bases outside gene matches: 9. Germline lookup yields CDR1 SGHVS and CDR2 FQNEAQ. CDR3 coding DNA: TGTGCCAGCAGCTTACTAGCGGGCCCCCTTCGCTACAATGAGCAGTTCTTC. Translated: CASSLLAGPLRYNEQFF. The whole variable domain, filled in from reference TRBV7-8 and TRBJ2-1, reads GAGVSQSPRYKVAKRGQDVALRCDPISGHVSLFWYQQALGQGPEFLTYFQNEAQLDKSGLPSDRFFAERPEGSVSTLKIQRTQQEDSAVYLCASSLLAGPLRYNEQFFGPGTRLTVL.

The chain combines TRBV19 with TRBJ2-3; 9 bases map to TRBD2. Germline CDR1 is LNHDA and CDR2 is SQIVND (reference sequence). The CDR3 runs to 16 residues. V lost 5 bases and J lost 4; bases outside the gene matches: 10. Here the CDR3 reads CASSPRGKREADTQYF. CDR3 in DNA: TGTGCCAGTAGTCCCAGGGGAAAGCGGGAGGCAGATACGCAGTATTTT. The whole variable domain, filled in from reference TRBV19 and TRBJ2-3, reads DGGITQSPKYLFRKEGQNVTLSCEQNLNHDAMYWYRQDPGQGLRLIYYSQIVNDFQKGDIAEGYSVSREKKESFPLTVTSAQKNPTAFYLCASSPRGKREADTQYFGPGTRLTVL.

The V and J genes are TRBV28 and TRBJ1-1, with no clear D. CDR1 MDHEN and CDR2 SYDVKM come from the germline V gene. This CDR3 contains 17 residues. V shed 5 bases and J shed 1 base, with 20 bases lying between them. CDR3 sequence: CASSEGIKSPRNTEAFF. The DNA of the CDR3 is TGTGCCAGCAGTGAGGGTATCAAAAGTCCCAGGAACACTGAAGCTTTCTTT.

This clone was picked up a small number of times. The J gene is TRBJ1-5, the V gene TRBV28, with 9 bases that match TRBD1. Per germline, CDR1 MDHEN and CDR2 SYDVKM. V lost 7 bases, J lost 2 bases, and 6 bases stayed unmatched. The CDR3 extends over 15 amino acids. This CDR3 reads CASTTGGAGNQPQHF. The CDR3 nucleotides are TGTGCCAGCACCACAGGGGGCGCGGGCAATCAGCCCCAGCATTTT.

This chain uses TRBV6-4 with TRBJ2-2; D is unresolved. Germline V gives CDR1 MRHNA, CDR2 SNTAGT. Between the trimmed V and J ends, which lost 3 bases and 2 bases, there was a span of 7 bases. The CDR3 sequence is 14 residues long. The CDR3, as DNA: TGTGCCAGCAGTGATGACGACAACACCGGGGAGCTGTTTTTT. It translates to CASSDDDNTGELFF.

V gene TRBV5-1 combines with J gene TRBJ2-1; TRBD2 agrees at 10 bases. The CDR3 covers 16 residues. Unmatched junction bases numbered 4, after V lost 0 bases and J lost 4 bases. Germline CDR1 reads SGHRS; CDR2 reads YFSETQ. The CDR3 protein is CASSLGGTSAYNEQFF. The CDR3 region has the DNA TGCGCCAGCAGCTTGGGGGGGACTAGCGCTTACAATGAGCAGTTCTTC.

This clone is a singleton in its sample. This chain connects TRBV13 to TRBJ1-2; tentatively, D is TRBD1 (5 bases). CDR1 and CDR2 from the germline V gene are PRHDT and FYEKMQ (reference sequence). The CDR3 totals 14 residues. V was cut by 3 bases and J by 7 bases, with 15 bases left in between. The CDR3 is CASSLGRGGGGYTF. DNA of the CDR3: TGTGCCAGCAGCTTGGGGCGCGGGGGTGGTGGCTACACCTTC.

The V call is TRBV10-1, the J call TRBJ2-3, with 9 bases aligning to TRBD2. The V and J ends lost 3 bases and 1 base, in that order; junction bases with no gene match: 2. The CDR3 is 15 residues long. The germline gives CDR1 WNHNN, CDR2 SYGVQD (reference sequence). CDR3 in amino acids: CASSDLAGGTDTQYF. The CDR3 nucleotides are TGCGCCAGCAGTGATTTAGCGGGGGGCACAGATACGCAGTATTTT.